A single sample gave rise to the 18 T cell receptor beta chains below, sequenced in a study of blood T cells in healthy people across ages. Next came a second PCR, run for roughly 6 to 11 cycles, which used a sample-barcoded 5' primer along with a J-beta primer mix. From the 5' RACE reads, TCRdb called clonotypes with MiXCR, one entry per CDR3 protein. The sample includes around 1,500,000 distinct CDR3 sequences, roughly 45% seen only once; the top ten take roughly 7.7%. The sequenced sample was blood. The receptor set was obtained from a woman between 18 and 29 years old in good health.

The chain links TRBV20-1 to TRBJ1-1; 7 nucleotides match TRBD1. CDR1 and CDR2 (germline): DFQATT, SNEGSKA (reference sequence). The junction had 13 bases not matched to a gene; V was cut back by 4 bases and J by 5 bases. This CDR3 comprises 15 residues. Written as DNA, the CDR3 is TGCAGTGCTATACCTCGACAGGGAATAAGGACTGAAGCTTTCTTT. Its translation is CSAIPRQGIRTEAFF.

This chain uses TRBV10-3 with TRBJ2-3, with D perhaps TRBD1 or TRBD2 (5 bases each). CDR1 and CDR2 from the germline V gene are ENHRY and SYGVKD. CDR3 size: 16 residues. Trimming took off 10 bases at V and 1 base at J, with 21 bases between the two ends. CDR3 residues: CATRGPGAVGTDTQYF. The CDR3, as DNA: TGTGCCACCCGAGGGCCTGGGGCCGTCGGCACAGATACGCAGTATTTT.

In its sample, this clonotype was seen a few times. CDR3: CASSAGLVGGSYEQYF. DNA of the CDR3: TGTGCCAGCAGCGCAGGACTAGTGGGGGGTTCTTACGAGCAGTACTTC. The rearrangement joins TRBV9 to TRBJ2-7; 7 nucleotides match TRBD2. The junction had 13 bases not matched to a gene; V was cut back by 3 bases and J by 4 bases. Germline loops: CDR1 SGDLS, CDR2 YYNGEE. The length of the CDR3 is 16 residues. The whole variable domain, remainder taken from reference TRBV9 and TRBJ2-7, is DSGVTQTPKHLITATGQRVTLRCSPRSGDLSVYWYQQSLDQGLQFLIQYYNGEERAKGNILERFSAQQFPDLHSELNLSSLELGDSALYFCASSAGLVGGSYEQYFGPGTRLTVT.

The chain links TRBV11-2 to TRBJ2-7; D possibly uses TRBD1 or TRBD2 (5 bases each). The J call is in doubt because the DNA end fits TRBJ2-5 better. CDR1 is SGHAT and CDR2 is FQNNGV in the germline V gene. The CDR3 length is 14 residues. The CDR3 protein is CASSLDRDLETQYF. CDR3 nucleotide sequence: TGTGCCAGCAGCTTAGACAGGGACCTCGAGACCCAGTACTTC.

The CDR3 nucleotides read TGTGCCAGCAGCCCTCCCGGTAAGCGGGAGAACCACGAGCAGTACTTC. This translates into CASSPPGKRENHEQYF. The chain recombines TRBV12-3 or TRBV12-4 with TRBJ2-5; 8 bases map to TRBD2. With the DNA end fitting TRBJ2-7 better, the J assignment may be wrong. There are 16 residues in the CDR3.

V usage is TRBV12-5 and J usage is TRBJ2-1; unclear D gene. Per germline, CDR1 LGHNT and CDR2 FRNRAP. The CDR3 sequence is 14 residues long. V was trimmed by 6 bases and J by 2 bases, leaving 11 bases between them. The CDR3 is CASGPDTTYNEQFF. The CDR3 coding sequence is TGTGCTAGTGGACCAGACACAACCTACAATGAGCAGTTCTTC. Full variable domain (rest looked up from reference TRBV12-5 and TRBJ2-1): DARVTQTPRHKVTEMGQEVTMRCQPILGHNTVFWYRQTMMQGLELLAYFRNRAPLDDSGMPKDRFSAEMPDATLATLKIQPSEPRDSAVYFCASGPDTTYNEQFFGPGTRLTVL.

V is TRBV5-5 and J is TRBJ1-4, with 8 bases matching TRBD1. This CDR3 spans 14 amino acids. Germline lookup yields CDR1 SGHKS and CDR2 YYEKEE (reference sequence). V shed 10 bases and J 7 bases; nucleotides not matched to a gene: 12. CDR3 sequence: CAPDDQGQVEKLFF. Here the CDR3 DNA reads TGTGCCCCCGACGACCAGGGACAGGTTGAAAAACTGTTTTTT.

As regards this clonotype: Its ends do not fully match the called genes, so a read error is possible. The V call is TRBV11-2, the J call TRBJ2-1; tentative D call: TRBD2 (5 bases). Germline V gene sequence: CDR1 SGHAT, CDR2 FQNNGV. There are 14 residues in the CDR3. The CDR3 spells CASSLAAVYNGQFF. The CDR3 DNA is TGTGCCAGCAGCTTAGCAGCGGTTTACAATGGGCAGTTCTTC.

This chain links TRBV2 with TRBJ1-2; 7 bases are shared with TRBD1. Germline CDR1 is SNHLY and CDR2 is FYNNEI. The CDR3 is 15 residues long. With 5 bases clipped from V and 8 bases from J, the junction kept 14 bases outside the gene matches. CDR3 nucleotides: TGTGCCAGCAGTCCCGGGACAGTGTCCTCAGGAGGCTACACCTTC. Its protein is CASSPGTVSSGGYTF.

This clonotype was counted between two and nine times. The DNA of the CDR3 is TGTGCCAGCAGCCCTCTTGCGCTGGGCACTGAAGCTTTCTTT. Protein: CASSPLALGTEAFF. This chain joins TRBV14 and TRBJ1-1; D gene unclear. The CDR3 consists of 14 residues. The V end was cut by 4 bases, the J end by 4 bases, with 13 bases between. Looked up from germline, CDR1 is SGHDN and CDR2 is FVKESK.

CDR3 nucleotides: TGCAGTGCTAGGGGACGGTTTGAAAACGAGCAGTACTTC. This encodes CSARGRFENEQYF. This chain connects TRBV20-1 to TRBJ2-5; D is possibly TRBD1 or TRBD2 (5 bases each). The J call is in doubt because the DNA end fits TRBJ2-7 better. The CDR3 covers 13 residues. Germline V gene sequence: CDR1 DFQATT, CDR2 SNEGSKA (reference sequence).

The J gene is TRBJ2-7, the V gene TRBV6-6, with 8 bases fitting TRBD2. CDR3 length: 14 amino acids. J gave up 0 bases and V 10 bases, and 8 bases lay outside the gene matches. Germline CDR1 and CDR2: MNHNY and SVGAGI (reference sequence). The CDR3: CAIRGGPGSYEQYF. In DNA, the CDR3 is TGTGCCATCCGCGGGGGGCCAGGCTCCTACGAGCAGTACTTC.

This chain connects TRBV6-6 to TRBJ1-6, with 9 bases lining up with TRBD1. V lost 4 bases and J lost 7; bases outside the gene matches: 5. The germline gives CDR1 MNHNY, CDR2 SVGAGI (reference sequence). The CDR3 length is 15 residues. In DNA, the CDR3 is TGTGCCAGCAGTTGGGGACAGGGTGAAAATTCACCCCTCCACTTT. Translation: CASSWGQGENSPLHF.

This clonotype occurred many times. The genes are TRBV10-3 and TRBJ2-3, with 8 bases identical to TRBD1. The CDR3 runs 16 residues. V lost 5 bases to trimming and J lost 5 bases; unmatched junction nucleotides: 12. The germline CDR1 and CDR2 sequences are ENHRY and SYGVKD. The CDR3, as DNA: TGTGCCATCAGTACCCCCCCGGGACAGGCGAAAGATACGCAGTATTTT. Its protein product is CAISTPPGQAKDTQYF.

This clonotype was counted a few times. J is TRBJ2-7 and V is TRBV7-6, with TRBD1 identical over 7 bases. The CDR3 length is 20 residues. The germline V gene encodes CDR1 SGHVS and CDR2 FNYEAQ. Trimming at V came to 6 bases and at J to 2 bases, leaving 25 bases not matched to a gene. Written as DNA, the CDR3 is TGTGCCAGCAGTTTACGGGCCCCGGGACAGCAACCCCCGGAACCCTACGAGCAGTACTTC. Protein: CASSLRAPGQQPPEPYEQYF.

The chain couples TRBV12-3 or TRBV12-4 to TRBJ1-2; 8 positions agree with TRBD1. V shed 3 bases and J 12 bases; nucleotides not matched to a gene: 6. The CDR3 runs 12 residues. In nucleotides, the CDR3 is TGTGCCAGCAGTTTCGGGACAGGCCTCCACACCTTC. This translates into CASSFGTGLHTF.

This chain joins TRBV3-1 and TRBJ2-3, with D perhaps TRBD1 (5 bases). In germline, CDR1 is LGHDT, CDR2 YNNKEL (reference sequence). The CDR3 sequence is 14 residues long. The V and J ends lost 3 bases and 4 bases respectively, with 11 bases between them. Here the CDR3 reads CASSQLGVSDTQYF. CDR3 nucleotides: TGTGCCAGCAGCCAGCTAGGGGTATCAGATACGCAGTATTTT.

V gene TRBV7-8 combines with J gene TRBJ2-3; 12 bases align to TRBD1. V lost 6 bases and J lost 5; bases outside the gene matches: 15. Germline assignment: CDR1 SGHVS and CDR2 FQNEAQ. The CDR3 loop spans 18 amino acids. CDR3 protein: CASRPGQGAGGRRDTQYF. The CDR3 bases are TGTGCCAGCAGGCCGGGACAGGGGGCCGGAGGGCGTAGAGATACGCAGTATTTT.